This TCR beta chain derives from a study of T cell responses to AZD1222 COVID-19 vaccine. Using immunoSEQ multiplex PCR, the repertoire was profiled, and TCRdb retains in-frame clones only, with some absent. The table includes 100,000 to 150,000 clones, roughly 91% detected once. The starting material was peripheral blood, obtained on day 0 of MenACWY control vaccination. The sequence was obtained from an adult in good health.

For the CDR3, the DNA is TGTGCCAGCAGCGCTCTCGCTAGCGGAAGCACAGATACGCAGTATTTT. Protein sequence: CASSALASGSTDTQYF. The chain has TRBV9 and TRBJ2-3; 7 positions agree with TRBD2. The CDR3 is 16 amino acids. V trimming: 3 bases; J trimming: 0 bases; junction bases outside the gene matches: 7. Germline CDR1 and CDR2: SGDLS and YYNGEE.